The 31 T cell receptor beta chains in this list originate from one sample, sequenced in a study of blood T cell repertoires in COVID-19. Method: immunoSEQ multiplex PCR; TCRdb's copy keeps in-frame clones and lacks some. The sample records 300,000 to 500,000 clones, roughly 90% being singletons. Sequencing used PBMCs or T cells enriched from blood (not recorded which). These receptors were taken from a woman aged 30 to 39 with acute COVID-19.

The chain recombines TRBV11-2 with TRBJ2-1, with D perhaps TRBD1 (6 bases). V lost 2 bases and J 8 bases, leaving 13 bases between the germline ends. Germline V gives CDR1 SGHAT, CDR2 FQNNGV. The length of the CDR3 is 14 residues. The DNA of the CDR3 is TGTGCCAGCAGCTTACCCTTCAGGGGCGATGAGCAGTTCTTC. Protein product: CASSLPFRGDEQFF. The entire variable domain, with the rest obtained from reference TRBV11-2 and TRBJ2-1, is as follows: EAGVAQSPRYKIIEKRQSVAFWCNPISGHATLYWYQQILGQGPKLLIQFQNNGVVDDSQLPKDRFSAERLKGVDSTLKIQPAKLEDSAVYLCASSLPFRGDEQFFGPGTRLTVL.

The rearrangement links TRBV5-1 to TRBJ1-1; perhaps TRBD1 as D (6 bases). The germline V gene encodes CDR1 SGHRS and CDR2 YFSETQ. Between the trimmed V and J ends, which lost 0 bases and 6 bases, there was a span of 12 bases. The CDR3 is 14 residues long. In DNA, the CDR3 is TGCGCCAGCAGCTTGGTACAGGGACCTTCTGAAGCTTTCTTT. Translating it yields CASSLVQGPSEAFF.

The CDR3 DNA follows: TGCGCCAGCAGGGCGGGGGGGAAAAACACTGAAGCTTTCTTT. It specifies CASRAGGKNTEAFF. The J gene is TRBJ1-1, the V gene TRBV5-1, with a tentative D call TRBD1 (5 bases). The CDR3 consists of 14 residues. Deletions cut 5 bases from V and 2 bases from J, with 13 bases between. In germline, CDR1 is SGHRS, CDR2 YFSETQ.

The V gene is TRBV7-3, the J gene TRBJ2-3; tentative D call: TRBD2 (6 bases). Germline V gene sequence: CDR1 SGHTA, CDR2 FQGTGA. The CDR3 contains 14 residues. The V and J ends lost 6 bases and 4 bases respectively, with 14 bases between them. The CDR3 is CASRSGRGPDTQYF. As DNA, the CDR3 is TGTGCCAGCAGGTCCGGGAGAGGCCCAGATACGCAGTATTTT.

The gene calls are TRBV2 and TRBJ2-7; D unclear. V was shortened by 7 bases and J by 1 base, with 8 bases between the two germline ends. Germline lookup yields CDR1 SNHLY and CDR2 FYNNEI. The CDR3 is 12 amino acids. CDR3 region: CASTEVSYEQYF. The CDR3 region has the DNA TGTGCCAGCACAGAGGTTTCCTACGAGCAGTACTTC.

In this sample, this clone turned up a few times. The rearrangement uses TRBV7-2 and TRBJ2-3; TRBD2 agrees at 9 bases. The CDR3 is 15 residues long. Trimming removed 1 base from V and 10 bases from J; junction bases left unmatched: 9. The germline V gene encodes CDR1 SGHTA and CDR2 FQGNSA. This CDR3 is CASSLGSGGRGSQYF. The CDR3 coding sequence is TGTGCCAGCAGCTTAGGTAGCGGGGGCCGGGGGTCGCAGTATTTT.

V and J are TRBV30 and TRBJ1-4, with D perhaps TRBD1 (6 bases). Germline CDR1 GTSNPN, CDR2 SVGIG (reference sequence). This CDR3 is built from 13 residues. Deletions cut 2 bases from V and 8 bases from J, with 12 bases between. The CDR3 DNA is TGTGCCTGGAGTCGAGCAGGGGAGGAAAAACTGTTTTTT. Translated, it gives CAWSRAGEEKLFF.

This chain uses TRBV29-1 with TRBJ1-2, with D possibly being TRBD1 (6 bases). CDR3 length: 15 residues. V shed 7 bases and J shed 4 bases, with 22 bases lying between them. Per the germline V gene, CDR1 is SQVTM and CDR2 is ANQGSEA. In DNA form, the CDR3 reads TGCAGCGCCACAGCAGGGGTGTCGTTTTTCTATGGCTACACCTTC. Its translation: CSATAGVSFFYGYTF.

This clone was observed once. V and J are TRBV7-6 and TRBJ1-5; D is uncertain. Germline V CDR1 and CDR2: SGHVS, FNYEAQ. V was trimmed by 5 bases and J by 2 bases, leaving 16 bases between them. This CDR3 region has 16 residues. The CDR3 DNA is TGTGCCAGCAGCCCTTGGCCGGGGTCTGGCAATCAGCCCCAGCATTTT. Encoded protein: CASSPWPGSGNQPQHF.

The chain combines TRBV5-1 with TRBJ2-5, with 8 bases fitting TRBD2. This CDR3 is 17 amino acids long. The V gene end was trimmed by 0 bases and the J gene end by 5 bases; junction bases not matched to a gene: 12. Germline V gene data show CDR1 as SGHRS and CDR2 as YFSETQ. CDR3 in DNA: TGCGCCAGCAGCTTGGCGGAGGCGGGGGGCGTTATCGAGACCCAGTACTTC. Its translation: CASSLAEAGGVIETQYF.

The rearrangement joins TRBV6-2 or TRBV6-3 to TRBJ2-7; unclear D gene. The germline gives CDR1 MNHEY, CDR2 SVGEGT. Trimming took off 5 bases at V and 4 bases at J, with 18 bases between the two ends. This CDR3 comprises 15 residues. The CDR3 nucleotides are TGTGCCAGCAGTACTGTTGCAGGTTCTTCTTACGAGCAGTACTTC. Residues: CASSTVAGSSYEQYF.

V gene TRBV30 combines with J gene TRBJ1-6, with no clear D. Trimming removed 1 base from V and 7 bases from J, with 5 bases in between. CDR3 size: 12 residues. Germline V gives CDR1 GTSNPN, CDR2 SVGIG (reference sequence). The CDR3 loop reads CAWSGVNSPLHF. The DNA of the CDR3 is TGTGCCTGGAGTGGAGTGAATTCACCCCTCCACTTT.

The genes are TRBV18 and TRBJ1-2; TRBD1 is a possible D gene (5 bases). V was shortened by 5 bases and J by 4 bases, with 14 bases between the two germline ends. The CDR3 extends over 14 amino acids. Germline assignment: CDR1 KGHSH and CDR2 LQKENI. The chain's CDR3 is CASSTTGDLYGYTF. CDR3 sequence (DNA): TGTGCCAGCTCAACTACAGGAGATCTCTATGGCTACACCTTC.

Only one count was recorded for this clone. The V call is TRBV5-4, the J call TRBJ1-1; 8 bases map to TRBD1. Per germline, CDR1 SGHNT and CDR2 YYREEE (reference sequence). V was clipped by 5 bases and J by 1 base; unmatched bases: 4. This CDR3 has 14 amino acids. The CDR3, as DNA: TGTGCCAGCAGGCAGGGGGCCCAGAACACTGAAGCTTTCTTT. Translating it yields CASRQGAQNTEAFF.

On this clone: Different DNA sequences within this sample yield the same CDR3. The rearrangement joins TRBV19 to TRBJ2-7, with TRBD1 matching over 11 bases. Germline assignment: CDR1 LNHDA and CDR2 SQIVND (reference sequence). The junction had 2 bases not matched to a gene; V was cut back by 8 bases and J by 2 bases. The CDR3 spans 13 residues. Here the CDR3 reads CASRGQGAYEQYF. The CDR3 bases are TGTGCCAGTCGGGGACAGGGGGCCTACGAGCAGTACTTC. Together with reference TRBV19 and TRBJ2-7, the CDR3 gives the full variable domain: DGGITQSPKYLFRKEGQNVTLSCEQNLNHDAMYWYRQDPGQGLRLIYYSQIVNDFQKGDIAEGYSVSREKKESFPLTVTSAQKNPTAFYLCASRGQGAYEQYFGPGTRLTVT.

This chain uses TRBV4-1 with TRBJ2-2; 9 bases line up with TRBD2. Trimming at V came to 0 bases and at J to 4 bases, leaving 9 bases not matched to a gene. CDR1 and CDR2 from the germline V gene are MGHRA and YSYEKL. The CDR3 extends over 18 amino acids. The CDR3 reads CASSQDSAGGSGTGELFF. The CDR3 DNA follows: TGCGCCAGCAGCCAAGATTCGGCGGGGGGGTCGGGCACCGGGGAGCTGTTTTTT.

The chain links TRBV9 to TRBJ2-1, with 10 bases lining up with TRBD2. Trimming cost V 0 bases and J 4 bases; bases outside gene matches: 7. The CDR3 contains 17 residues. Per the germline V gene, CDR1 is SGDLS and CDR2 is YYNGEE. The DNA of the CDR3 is TGTGCCAGCAGCGTAGAGGGTAGCGGGGGGCTGTACAATGAGCAGTTCTTC. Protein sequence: CASSVEGSGGLYNEQFF.

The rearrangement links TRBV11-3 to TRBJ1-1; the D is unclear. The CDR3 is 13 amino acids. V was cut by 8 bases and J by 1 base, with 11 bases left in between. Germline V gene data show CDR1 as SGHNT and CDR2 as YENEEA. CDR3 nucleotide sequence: TGTGCCAGCCAGAAAGAATCGAACACTGAAGCTTTCTTT. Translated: CASQKESNTEAFF.

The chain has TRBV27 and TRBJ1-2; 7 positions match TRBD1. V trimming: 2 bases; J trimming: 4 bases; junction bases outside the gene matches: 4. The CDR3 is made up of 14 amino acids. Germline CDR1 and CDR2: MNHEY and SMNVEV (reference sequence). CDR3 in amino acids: CASSLIAGGYGYTF. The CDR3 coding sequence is TGTGCCAGCAGTTTAATTGCAGGGGGCTATGGCTACACCTTC.

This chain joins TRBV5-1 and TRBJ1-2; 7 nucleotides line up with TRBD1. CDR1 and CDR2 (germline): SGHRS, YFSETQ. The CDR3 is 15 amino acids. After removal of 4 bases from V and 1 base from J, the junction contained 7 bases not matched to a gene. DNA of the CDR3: TGCGCCAGCAGCCCAGGGACAGACGTTAACTATGGCTACACCTTC. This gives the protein CASSPGTDVNYGYTF. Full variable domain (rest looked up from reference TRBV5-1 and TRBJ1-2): KAGVTQTPRYLIKTRGQQVTLSCSPISGHRSVSWYQQTPGQGLQFLFEYFSETQRNKGNFPGRFSGRQFSNSRSEMNVSTLELGDSALYLCASSPGTDVNYGYTFGSGTRLTVV.

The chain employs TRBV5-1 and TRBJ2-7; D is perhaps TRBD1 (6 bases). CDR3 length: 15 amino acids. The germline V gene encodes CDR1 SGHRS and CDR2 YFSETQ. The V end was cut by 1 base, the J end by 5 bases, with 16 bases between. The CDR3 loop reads CASSLTMGQRNEQYF. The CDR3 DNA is TGCGCCAGCAGCTTGACCATGGGACAAAGGAACGAGCAGTACTTC.

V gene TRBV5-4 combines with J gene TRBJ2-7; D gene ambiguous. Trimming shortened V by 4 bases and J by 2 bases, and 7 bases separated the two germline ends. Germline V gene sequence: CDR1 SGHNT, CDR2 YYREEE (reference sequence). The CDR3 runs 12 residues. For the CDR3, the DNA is TGTGCCAGCAGCATGGATACCTACGAGCAGTACTTC. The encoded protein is CASSMDTYEQYF.

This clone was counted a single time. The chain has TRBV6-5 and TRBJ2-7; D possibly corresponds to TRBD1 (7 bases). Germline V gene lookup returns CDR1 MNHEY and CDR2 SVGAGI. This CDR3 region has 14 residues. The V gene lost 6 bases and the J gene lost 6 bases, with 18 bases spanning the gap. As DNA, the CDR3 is TGTGCCAGCAGCCTCGGGCCAGGGGGGTTCGAGCAGTACTTC. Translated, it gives CASSLGPGGFEQYF.

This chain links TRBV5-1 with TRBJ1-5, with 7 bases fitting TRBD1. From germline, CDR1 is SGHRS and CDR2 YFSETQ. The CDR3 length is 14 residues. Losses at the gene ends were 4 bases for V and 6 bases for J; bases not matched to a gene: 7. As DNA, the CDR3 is TGCGCCAGCAGCCCCCGGGACAGTTTTCAGCCCCAGCATTTT. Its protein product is CASSPRDSFQPQHF.

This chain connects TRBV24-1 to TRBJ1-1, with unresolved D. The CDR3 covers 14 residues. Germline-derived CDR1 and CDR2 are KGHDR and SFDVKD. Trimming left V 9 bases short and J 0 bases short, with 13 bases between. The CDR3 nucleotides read TGTGCCACCTCGATCCTCGACATGAACACTGAAGCTTTCTTT. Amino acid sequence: CATSILDMNTEAFF.

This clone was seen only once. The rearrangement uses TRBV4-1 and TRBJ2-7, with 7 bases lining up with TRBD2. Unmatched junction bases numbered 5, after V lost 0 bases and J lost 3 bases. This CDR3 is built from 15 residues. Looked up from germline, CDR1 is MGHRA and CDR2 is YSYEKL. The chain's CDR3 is CASSQDREENYEQYF. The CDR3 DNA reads TGCGCCAGCAGCCAAGATCGGGAGGAAAACTACGAGCAGTACTTC.

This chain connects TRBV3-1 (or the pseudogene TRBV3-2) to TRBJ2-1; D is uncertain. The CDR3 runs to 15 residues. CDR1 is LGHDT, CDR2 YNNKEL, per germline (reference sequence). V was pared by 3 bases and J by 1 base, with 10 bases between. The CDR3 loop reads CASSHSPGSYNEQFF. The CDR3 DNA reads TGTGCCAGCAGCCATAGCCCCGGTTCCTACAATGAGCAGTTCTTC.

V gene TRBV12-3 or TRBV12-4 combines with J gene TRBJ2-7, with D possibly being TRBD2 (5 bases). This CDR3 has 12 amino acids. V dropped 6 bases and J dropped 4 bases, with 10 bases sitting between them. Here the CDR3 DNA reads TGTGCCAGCAGAAAAGCGGATTACGAGCAGTACTTC. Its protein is CASRKADYEQYF.

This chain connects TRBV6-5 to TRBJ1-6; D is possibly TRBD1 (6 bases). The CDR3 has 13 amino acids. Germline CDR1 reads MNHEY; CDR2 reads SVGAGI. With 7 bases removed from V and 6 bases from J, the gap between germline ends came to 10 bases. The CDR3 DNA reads TGTGCCAGCACCGGACAGCCTAATTCACCCCTCCACTTT. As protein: CASTGQPNSPLHF.

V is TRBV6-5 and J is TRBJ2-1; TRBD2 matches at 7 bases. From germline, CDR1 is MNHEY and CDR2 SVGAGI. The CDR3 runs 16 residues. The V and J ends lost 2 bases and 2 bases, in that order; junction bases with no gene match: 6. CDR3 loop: CASSYDPAGAYNEQFF. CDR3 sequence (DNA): TGTGCCAGCAGTTACGATCCGGCGGGGGCCTACAATGAGCAGTTCTTC.

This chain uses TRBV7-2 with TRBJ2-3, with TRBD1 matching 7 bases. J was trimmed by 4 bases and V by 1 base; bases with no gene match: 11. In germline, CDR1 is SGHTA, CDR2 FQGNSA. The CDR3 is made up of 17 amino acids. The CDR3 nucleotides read TGTGCCAGCAGCTTAGGTTTTGGACAGGTTCGGGCAGATACGCAGTATTTT. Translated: CASSLGFGQVRADTQYF.